Following are 16 T cell receptor beta chains from one sample sequenced in a study of cytomegalovirus exposure and HLA in healthy donors. PCR amplification relied on 60 Vbeta primers (plus 13 Jbeta primers). The assay was immunoSEQ multiplex PCR, and TCRdb's table has in-frame clones only and misses some. The table has about 91,000 clones, approximately 78% seen once. Sequenced: PBMCs. The receptor source for this set is a male donor in good health and CMV-seropositive.

V is TRBV10-3 and J is TRBJ2-3, with 13 bases lining up with TRBD2. CDR3 length: 16 residues. The V gene's germline CDR1 is ENHRY and CDR2 SYGVKD. V lost 4 bases to trimming and J lost 3 bases; unmatched junction nucleotides: 4. This chain's CDR3 is CAISGGLAGTTDTQYF. CDR3 nucleotides: TGTGCCATCAGTGGGGGACTAGCGGGGACGACAGATACGCAGTATTTT.

The rearrangement links TRBV2 to TRBJ1-5, with D possibly TRBD1 on 6 matching bases. In germline, CDR1 is SNHLY, CDR2 FYNNEI. The CDR3 spans 15 residues. Trimming took off 3 bases at V and 3 bases at J, with 12 bases between the two ends. CDR3 nucleotide sequence: TGTGCCAGCAGTGAGGACCAGGGGTTCAATCAGCCCCAGCATTTT. It yields the protein CASSEDQGFNQPQHF.

The chain couples TRBV6-1 to TRBJ2-7; TRBD2 matches at 8 bases. The CDR3 has 15 amino acids. Losses at the gene ends were 5 bases for V and 3 bases for J; bases not matched to a gene: 9. Germline assignment: CDR1 MNHNS and CDR2 SASEGT. The DNA of the CDR3 is TGTGCCAGCAGTACGCCGAGGGCGGGAGGCTACGAGCAGTACTTC. It yields the protein CASSTPRAGGYEQYF.

The gene calls are TRBV7-8 and TRBJ1-1; TRBD1 matches at 7 bases. The V segment lost 5 bases and the J segment 3 bases; nucleotides outside the gene matches: 9. The CDR3 contains 15 residues. The germline V gene has CDR1 SGHVS and CDR2 FQNEAQ. The CDR3 sequence: CASSPITGEDTEAFF. The CDR3 nucleotides read TGTGCCAGCAGCCCGATCACAGGGGAGGACACTGAAGCTTTCTTT.

V and J are TRBV19 and TRBJ1-3; D remains ambiguous. The CDR3 contains 16 residues. The germline V gene encodes CDR1 LNHDA and CDR2 SQIVND (reference sequence). V was clipped by 5 bases and J by 0 bases, with 14 bases between them. CDR3 bases: TGTGCCAGTAGTGCCTTCGGGGAGACCTCTGGAAACACCATATATTTT. It is translated as CASSAFGETSGNTIYF.

This chain links TRBV30 with TRBJ2-5, with D uncertain. The CDR3 loop spans 13 amino acids. Germline V gives CDR1 GTSNPN, CDR2 SVGIG (reference sequence). V gave up 5 bases and J gave up 5 bases, with 15 bases separating them. The CDR3 region has the DNA TGTGCCTGGCAGTGGTCGCCCGGGGAGACCCAGTACTTC. It translates to CAWQWSPGETQYF.

The V and J genes are TRBV5-5 and TRBJ2-7; D call uncertain. Per germline, CDR1 SGHKS and CDR2 YYEKEE (reference sequence). V was trimmed by 5 bases and J by 3 bases, leaving 9 bases between them. The CDR3 has 12 residues. CDR3 nucleotides: TGTGCCAGCAGTCCAGGTTACTACGAGCAGTACTTC. It is translated as CASSPGYYEQYF.

This clone has more than one count but fewer than ten. The rearrangement links TRBV6-5 to TRBJ2-1; 8 nucleotides match TRBD2. From germline, CDR1 is MNHEY and CDR2 SVGAGI. The junction had 6 bases not matched to a gene; V was cut back by 6 bases and J by 2 bases. The length of the CDR3 is 15 residues. The CDR3 protein is CASRPTSGPYNEQFF. CDR3 sequence (DNA): TGTGCCAGCAGACCTACTAGCGGACCCTACAATGAGCAGTTCTTC.

The rearrangement joins TRBV25-1 to TRBJ2-5; a weak D match, TRBD2 (6 bases). V was pared by 4 bases and J by 4 bases, with 13 bases between. CDR1 and CDR2 from the germline V gene are MGHDK and SYGVNS. The length of the CDR3 is 14 residues. CDR3 in DNA: TGTGCCAGCAGTGTGGGGCGGGGTCGAGAGACCCAGTACTTC. Translation gives CASSVGRGRETQYF.

The V gene is TRBV18, the J gene TRBJ2-7; 10 bases map to TRBD2. Germline V gives CDR1 KGHSH, CDR2 LQKENI. V was clipped by 6 bases and J by 5 bases; unmatched bases: 10. The CDR3 is 15 amino acids. The CDR3 spells CASSSRPSGGDEQYF. The CDR3 nucleotides are TGTGCCAGCTCTTCCCGGCCTAGCGGGGGAGACGAGCAGTACTTC.

This chain uses TRBV4-2 with TRBJ1-2; 9 bases are shared with TRBD1. This CDR3 contains 15 residues. In germline, CDR1 is LGHNA, CDR2 YNFKEQ. Trimming at V came to 5 bases and at J to 7 bases, leaving 11 bases not matched to a gene. For the CDR3, the DNA is TGTGCCAGCAGCGAAATACAGGGGGCCCTTTTTGGCTACACCTTC. This sequence encodes CASSEIQGALFGYTF.

The chain combines TRBV5-1 with TRBJ2-1, with TRBD1 matching over 7 bases. CDR3 length: 13 amino acids. Germline CDR1 SGHRS, CDR2 YFSETQ. V lost 0 bases to trimming and J lost 9 bases; unmatched junction nucleotides: 3. In DNA form, the CDR3 reads TGCGCCAGCAGCTTGGTAGGGGGCAGTGAGCAGTTCTTC. Translated, it gives CASSLVGGSEQFF.

This clone was recorded once. CDR3 in amino acids: CASHSSYEQYF. CDR3 bases: TGTGCCAGCCACTCCTCCTACGAGCAGTACTTC. V is TRBV27 and J is TRBJ2-7, with unresolved D. The CDR3 totals 11 residues. Per germline, CDR1 MNHEY and CDR2 SMNVEV (reference sequence). V lost 8 bases to trimming and J lost 0 bases, with 5 bases between them.

The count of this clone is one. The chain employs TRBV2 and TRBJ2-7, with a tentative D call TRBD2 (5 bases). In germline, CDR1 is SNHLY, CDR2 FYNNEI. The germline V and J ends were trimmed by 8 bases and 6 bases, with 20 bases remaining between them. This CDR3 has 14 residues. The CDR3 region has the DNA TGTGCCAGCCTTTTCGGGGATGACGGCTTCGAGCAGTACTTC. As protein: CASLFGDDGFEQYF. The entire variable domain, with the rest obtained from reference TRBV2 and TRBJ2-7, is as follows: EPEVTQTPSHQVTQMGQEVILRCVPISNHLYFYWYRQILGQKVEFLVSFYNNEISEKSEIFDDQFSVERPDGSNFTLKIRSTKLEDSAMYFCASLFGDDGFEQYFGPGTRLTVT.

The J gene is TRBJ1-1, the V gene TRBV7-8; D possibly corresponds to TRBD1 (5 bases). The CDR3 loop spans 18 amino acids. V lost 0 bases and J 1 base, leaving 18 bases between the germline ends. Germline V lookup: CDR1 SGHVS, CDR2 FQNEAQ. The CDR3 nucleotides read TGTGCCAGCAGCTTAGCTGCACTATGGGGGGATTGGAACACTGAAGCTTTCTTT. Translated, it gives CASSLAALWGDWNTEAFF.

V and J are TRBV28 and TRBJ2-1; 9 positions agree with TRBD2. The germline CDR1 and CDR2 sequences are MDHEN and SYDVKM. V lost 8 bases and J lost 3; bases outside the gene matches: 5. CDR3 length: 14 residues. The chain's CDR3 is CASSVTSGYNEQFF. The CDR3 DNA reads TGTGCCAGCTCCGTGACTAGCGGCTACAATGAGCAGTTCTTC.